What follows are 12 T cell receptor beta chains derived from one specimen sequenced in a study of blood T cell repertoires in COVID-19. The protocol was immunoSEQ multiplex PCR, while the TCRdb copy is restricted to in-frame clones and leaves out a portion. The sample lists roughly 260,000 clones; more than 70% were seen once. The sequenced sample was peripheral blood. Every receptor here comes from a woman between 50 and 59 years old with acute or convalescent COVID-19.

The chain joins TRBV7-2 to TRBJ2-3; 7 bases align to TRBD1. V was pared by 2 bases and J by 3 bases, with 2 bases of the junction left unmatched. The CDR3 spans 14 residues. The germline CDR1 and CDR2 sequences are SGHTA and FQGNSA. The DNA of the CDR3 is TGTGCCAGCAGCTTAATACAGGGGACAGATACGCAGTATTTT. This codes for CASSLIQGTDTQYF.

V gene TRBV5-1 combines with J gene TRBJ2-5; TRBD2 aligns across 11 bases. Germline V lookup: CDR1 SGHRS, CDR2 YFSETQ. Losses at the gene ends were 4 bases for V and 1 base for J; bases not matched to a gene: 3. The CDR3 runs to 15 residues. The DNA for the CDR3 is TGCGCCAGCAGCAGTAGCGGGAGGGCCCAAGAGACCCAGTACTTC. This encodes CASSSSGRAQETQYF.

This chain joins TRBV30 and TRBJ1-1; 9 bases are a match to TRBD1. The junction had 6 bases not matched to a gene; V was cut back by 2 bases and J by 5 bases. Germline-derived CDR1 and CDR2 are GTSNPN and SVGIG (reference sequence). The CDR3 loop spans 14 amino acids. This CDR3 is CAWSTDRGWTEAFF. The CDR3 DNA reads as TGTGCCTGGAGTACGGACAGGGGTTGGACTGAAGCTTTCTTT. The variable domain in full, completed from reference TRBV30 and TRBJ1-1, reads SQTIHQWPATLVQPVGSPLSLECTVEGTSNPNLYWYRQAAGRGLQLLFYSVGIGQISSEVPQNLSASRPQDRQFILSSKKLLLSDSGFYLCAWSTDRGWTEAFFGQGTRLTVV.

The CDR3 nucleotides read TGTGCCAGCAGCCAATACCCCCGGCTAGCCCCCTACGAGCAGTACTTC. Its protein product is CASSQYPRLAPYEQYF. The chain joins TRBV14 to TRBJ2-7; a weak D match, TRBD2 (5 bases). Germline loops: CDR1 SGHDN, CDR2 FVKESK. CDR3 length equals 16 residues. Trimming shortened V by 2 bases and J by 2 bases, and 16 bases separated the two germline ends.

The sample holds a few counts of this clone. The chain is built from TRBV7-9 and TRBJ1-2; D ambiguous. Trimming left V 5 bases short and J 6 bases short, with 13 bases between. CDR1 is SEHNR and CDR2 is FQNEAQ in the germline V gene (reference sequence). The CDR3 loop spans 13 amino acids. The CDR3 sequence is CASSATVGDGYTF. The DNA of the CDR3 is TGTGCCAGCAGCGCTACCGTGGGCGATGGCTACACCTTC. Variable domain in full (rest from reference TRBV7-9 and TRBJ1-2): DTGVSQNPRHKITKRGQNVTFRCDPISEHNRLYWYRQTLGQGPEFLTYFQNEAQLEKSRLLSDRFSAERPKGSFSTLEIQRTEQGDSAMYLCASSATVGDGYTFGSGTRLTVV.

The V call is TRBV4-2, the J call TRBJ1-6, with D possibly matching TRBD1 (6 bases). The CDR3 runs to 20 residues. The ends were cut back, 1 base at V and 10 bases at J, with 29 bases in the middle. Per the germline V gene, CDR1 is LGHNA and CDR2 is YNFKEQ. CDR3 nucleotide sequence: TGTGCCAGCAGCCAAGCTAACTCATTCGGAAACAGGGATGAACGGTCACCCCTCCACTTT. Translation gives CASSQANSFGNRDERSPLHF.

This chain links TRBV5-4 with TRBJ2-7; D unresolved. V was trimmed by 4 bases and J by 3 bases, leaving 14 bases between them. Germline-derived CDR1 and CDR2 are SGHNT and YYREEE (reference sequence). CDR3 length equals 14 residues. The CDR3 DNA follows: TGTGCCAGCAGCCCCGGGTCTCCCCTCTACGAGCAGTACTTC. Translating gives CASSPGSPLYEQYF.

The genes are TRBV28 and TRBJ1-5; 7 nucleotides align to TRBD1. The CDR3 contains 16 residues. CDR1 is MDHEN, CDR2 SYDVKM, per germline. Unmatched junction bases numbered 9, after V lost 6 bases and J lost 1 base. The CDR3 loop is CASSRSLDRSNQPQHF. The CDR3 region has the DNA TGTGCCAGCAGCCGATCCCTGGACAGGAGCAATCAGCCCCAGCATTTT. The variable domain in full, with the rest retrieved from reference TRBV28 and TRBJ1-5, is DVKVTQSSRYLVKRTGEKVFLECVQDMDHENMFWYRQDPGLGLRLIYFSYDVKMKEKGDIPEGYSVSREKKERFSLILESASTNQTSMYLCASSRSLDRSNQPQHFGDGTRLSIL.

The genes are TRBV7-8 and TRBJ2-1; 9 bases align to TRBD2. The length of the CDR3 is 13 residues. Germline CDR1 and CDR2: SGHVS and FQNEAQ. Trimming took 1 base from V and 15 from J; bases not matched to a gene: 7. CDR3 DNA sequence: TGTGCCAGCAGCTTAGTAAAGCGGGAGGCCCCGTTCTTC. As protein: CASSLVKREAPFF.

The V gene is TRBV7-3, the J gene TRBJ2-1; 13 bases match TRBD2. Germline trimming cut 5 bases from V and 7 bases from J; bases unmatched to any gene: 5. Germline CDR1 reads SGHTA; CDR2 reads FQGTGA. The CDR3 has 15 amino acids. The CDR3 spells CASSPLAGGVNEQFF. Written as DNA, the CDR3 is TGTGCCAGCAGCCCACTAGCGGGAGGGGTGAATGAGCAGTTCTTC.

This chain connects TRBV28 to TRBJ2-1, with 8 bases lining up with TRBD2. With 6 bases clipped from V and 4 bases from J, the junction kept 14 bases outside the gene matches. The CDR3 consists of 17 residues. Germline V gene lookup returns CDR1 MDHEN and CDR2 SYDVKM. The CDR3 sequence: CASSSPGLGRLYNEQFF. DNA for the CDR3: TGTGCCAGCAGCTCCCCGGGACTAGGACGACTGTACAATGAGCAGTTCTTC.

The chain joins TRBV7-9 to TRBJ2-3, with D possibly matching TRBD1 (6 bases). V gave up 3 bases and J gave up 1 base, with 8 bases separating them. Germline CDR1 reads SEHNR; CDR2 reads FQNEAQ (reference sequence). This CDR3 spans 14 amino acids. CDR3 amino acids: CASSFGQRTDTQYF. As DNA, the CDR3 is TGTGCCAGCAGCTTTGGACAGCGCACAGATACGCAGTATTTT.